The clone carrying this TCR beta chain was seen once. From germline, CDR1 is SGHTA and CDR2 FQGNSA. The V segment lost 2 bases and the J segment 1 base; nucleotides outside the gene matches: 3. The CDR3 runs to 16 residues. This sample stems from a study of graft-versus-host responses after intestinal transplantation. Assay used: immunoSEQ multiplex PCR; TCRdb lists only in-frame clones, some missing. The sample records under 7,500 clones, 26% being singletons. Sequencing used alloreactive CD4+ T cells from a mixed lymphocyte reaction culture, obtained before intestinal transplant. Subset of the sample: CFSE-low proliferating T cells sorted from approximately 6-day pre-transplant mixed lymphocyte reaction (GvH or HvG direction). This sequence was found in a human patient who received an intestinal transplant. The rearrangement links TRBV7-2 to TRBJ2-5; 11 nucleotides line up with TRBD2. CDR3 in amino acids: CASSLTSGGLQETQYF. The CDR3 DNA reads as TGTGCCAGCAGCTTAACTAGCGGGGGACTCCAAGAGACCCAGTACTTC.